The clone carrying this T cell receptor beta chain has just one count. The antigen is not known. V was cut by 4 bases and J by 0 bases, with 7 bases left in between. Germline assignment: CDR1 SGHTA and CDR2 FQGNSA. This CDR3 has 15 residues. This entry comes from a study of cytomegalovirus exposure and HLA in healthy donors. Profiling relied on immunoSEQ multiplex PCR, and the TCRdb table lists in-frame clones only, not all of them. The sample lists about 98,000 clones; around 85% were seen once. Whole-study results and caveats: The tendency of first-cohort TCR clusters to co-occur in the roughly 120 validation repertoires was identified by a subsequent analysis. Most sequenced TCRs were rare (though some public TCRs occurred in many donors).

This chain joins TRBV7-2 and TRBJ2-6; TRBD2 is a possible D gene (5 bases). This clonotype was obtained from a woman in her thirties in good health and CMV-seronegative. The sequenced sample consisted of PBMCs. CDR3 residues: CASSSRASGANVLTF. The CDR3 nucleotides read TGTGCCAGCAGCTCGCGGGCCTCTGGGGCCAACGTCCTGACTTTC.